What follows are 28 T cell receptor beta chains derived from one specimen sequenced in a study of T cell clonotyping in hematopoietic cell transplantation. Indicated time point: recipient sample about 28 days before transplant, after cytoreduction. Assay: immunoSEQ multiplex PCR; the TCRdb copy retains only in-frame clones and omits some. This sample has tens of thousands of clones, with 75% to 85% found just once. The sequences come from peripheral blood mononuclear cells, collected before stem cell transplant. These receptors came from a woman aged 55-70 years with acute myeloid leukemia. Some clones in this sample may be carry-over from other donors' samples.

V and J are TRBV6-6 and TRBJ2-1; D is tentatively TRBD1 or TRBD2 (5 bases each). Per germline, CDR1 MNHNY and CDR2 SVGAGI (reference sequence). This CDR3 region has 12 residues. Trimming took 5 bases from V and 8 from J, leaving 10 bases between them. CDR3 DNA sequence: TGTGCCAGCAGTCCACGGGGCGATGAGCAGTTCTTC. This translates into CASSPRGDEQFF.

This chain joins TRBV6-4 and TRBJ2-1; D is possibly TRBD1 or TRBD2 (5 bases each). Germline V gene sequence: CDR1 MRHNA, CDR2 SNTAGT. The CDR3 is made up of 15 amino acids. The ends were cut back, 2 bases at V and 5 bases at J, with 13 bases in the middle. CDR3 loop: CASSDRGMGDNEQFF. The CDR3 DNA follows: TGTGCCAGCAGTGACCGGGGAATGGGGGACAATGAGCAGTTCTTC.

The genes are TRBV7-9 and TRBJ1-5; maybe TRBD1 (5 bases). The germline V gene has CDR1 SEHNR and CDR2 FQNEAQ (reference sequence). Trimming shortened V by 5 bases and J by 0 bases, and 17 bases separated the two germline ends. CDR3 length: 17 residues. The CDR3 coding sequence is TGTGCCAGCAGCCCCGGGACGGACGATTATAGCAATCAGCCCCAGCATTTT. Translation: CASSPGTDDYSNQPQHF.

This chain uses TRBV9 with TRBJ2-1; D may be TRBD1 or TRBD2 (5 bases each). The V and J ends lost 1 base and 4 bases respectively, with 12 bases between them. CDR1 and CDR2 (germline): SGDLS, YYNGEE. The CDR3 extends over 15 amino acids. The CDR3 protein is CASSVSGPSYNEQFF. Here the CDR3 DNA reads TGTGCCAGCAGCGTATCGGGGCCCAGTTACAATGAGCAGTTCTTC. The full variable domain, in which reference TRBV9 and TRBJ2-1 provide the parts outside the CDR3, is DSGVTQTPKHLITATGQRVTLRCSPRSGDLSVYWYQQSLDQGLQFLIQYYNGEERAKGNILERFSAQQFPDLHSELNLSSLELGDSALYFCASSVSGPSYNEQFFGPGTRLTVL.

The genes are TRBV6-6 and TRBJ2-7, with a possible D match to TRBD2 (6 bases). The CDR3 spans 12 residues. Trimming stripped 7 bases from V and 3 bases from J, with 10 bases between. The germline gives CDR1 MNHNY, CDR2 SVGAGI (reference sequence). The DNA of the CDR3 is TGTGCCAGCAAGGCGGAGGGCTACGAGCAGTACTTC. Protein product: CASKAEGYEQYF.

The chain has TRBV5-4 and TRBJ2-7, with a tentative D call TRBD1 (6 bases). V lost 4 bases and J 1 base, leaving 12 bases between the germline ends. This CDR3 contains 14 residues. Germline CDR1 is SGHNT and CDR2 is YYREEE (reference sequence). The CDR3 DNA reads as TGTGCCAGCAGCCCGACCGGACAGTCCTACGAGCAGTACTTC. This translates into CASSPTGQSYEQYF.

The rearrangement uses TRBV18 and TRBJ2-5; 10 bases are a match to TRBD1. The V gene end was trimmed by 6 bases and the J gene end by 5 bases; junction bases not matched to a gene: 6. Per germline, CDR1 KGHSH and CDR2 LQKENI. The CDR3 is 14 residues long. The CDR3 nucleotides are TGTGCCAGCTCCCGCGACAGGGGGCCTGAGACCCAGTACTTC. Translated: CASSRDRGPETQYF.

This clone appeared once. The chain joins TRBV29-1 to TRBJ1-2; TRBD1 is a possible D gene (5 bases). V was trimmed by 4 bases and J by 3 bases, leaving 12 bases between them. The CDR3 contains 13 residues. Germline lookup yields CDR1 SQVTM and CDR2 ANQGSEA. The CDR3 DNA reads TGCAGCGTTGTCAGACAGACTGACTATGGCTACACCTTC. It codes for CSVVRQTDYGYTF.

This chain links TRBV10-2 with TRBJ1-4, with TRBD1 identical over 10 bases. The V gene end was trimmed by 8 bases and the J gene end by 0 bases; junction bases not matched to a gene: 3. Germline lookup yields CDR1 WSHSY and CDR2 SAAADI. CDR3 size: 15 residues. The CDR3 nucleotides are TGCGCCAGCCGAGGACAGGGGGCAACTAATGAAAAACTGTTTTTT. Its translation: CASRGQGATNEKLFF.

The sample holds one count of this clone. J is TRBJ2-5 and V is TRBV19; 7 bases line up with TRBD1. The DNA end lines up better with TRBJ2-7; the J call may be wrong. This CDR3 contains 12 residues. Per germline, CDR1 LNHDA and CDR2 SQIVND (reference sequence). The CDR3 DNA reads TGTGCCAGTAGTACAGGGGGCTACGAGCAGTACTTC. It codes for CASSTGGYEQYF.

This chain joins TRBV7-8 and TRBJ2-2; TRBD1 might be the D (6 bases). Germline loops: CDR1 SGHVS, CDR2 FQNEAQ. The CDR3 totals 13 residues. V gave up 5 bases and J gave up 5 bases, with 9 bases separating them. As DNA, the CDR3 is TGTGCCAGCAGCCCAGGGGTGACCGGGGAGCTGTTTTTT. Protein product: CASSPGVTGELFF.

The chain combines TRBV6-1 with TRBJ1-1, with TRBD1 matching over 10 bases. V was pared by 10 bases and J by 4 bases, with 9 bases of the junction left unmatched. Per germline, CDR1 MNHNS and CDR2 SASEGT. This CDR3 comprises 14 residues. The CDR3 region is CAMQTGGPGTEAFF. Written as DNA, the CDR3 is TGTGCCATGCAGACAGGGGGCCCCGGCACTGAAGCTTTCTTT.

The gene calls are TRBV7-3 and TRBJ2-2, with D unresolved. Germline V gene lookup returns CDR1 SGHTA and CDR2 FQGTGA. Between the trimmed V and J ends, which lost 2 bases and 7 bases, there was a span of 8 bases. The length of the CDR3 is 13 residues. CDR3: CASSLGWDGELFF. In nucleotides, the CDR3 is TGTGCCAGCAGCTTAGGGTGGGACGGGGAGCTGTTTTTT. Filled out from reference TRBV7-3 and TRBJ2-2, the complete variable domain reads GAGVSQTPSNKVTEKGKYVELRCDPISGHTALYWYRQSLGQGPEFLIYFQGTGAADDSGLPNDRFFAVRPEGSVSTLKIQRTERGDSAVYLCASSLGWDGELFFGEGSRLTVL.

CDR3 coding DNA: TGTGCCAGCAGGGTACAGGGGGCAGCTGGAAACACCATATATTTT. Protein sequence: CASRVQGAAGNTIYF. V and J are TRBV2 and TRBJ1-3; 9 bases are a match to TRBD1. The V gene end was trimmed by 6 bases and the J gene end by 2 bases; junction bases not matched to a gene: 5. CDR1 is SNHLY, CDR2 FYNNEI, per germline. The CDR3 spans 15 residues.

This chain joins TRBV2 and TRBJ2-2, with a possible D match to TRBD2 (6 bases). The CDR3 is 14 residues long. The V end lost 6 bases, the J end lost 3 bases, and 11 bases lay between the germline ends. Per the germline V gene, CDR1 is SNHLY and CDR2 is FYNNEI. The CDR3 loop reads CASRGDSDTGELFF. CDR3 sequence (DNA): TGTGCCAGCAGGGGGGACTCAGACACCGGGGAGCTGTTTTTT.

This clone came up a few times. This chain links TRBV6-5 with TRBJ1-4; D is perhaps TRBD1 (6 bases). Germline assignment: CDR1 MNHEY and CDR2 SVGAGI. This CDR3 contains 14 residues. V shed 5 bases and J shed 0 bases, with 7 bases lying between them. CDR3 in amino acids: CASSRQATNEKLFF. CDR3 DNA: TGTGCCAGCAGTCGACAGGCAACTAATGAAAAACTGTTTTTT.

The V and J genes are TRBV7-8 and TRBJ2-5; D is possibly TRBD2 (5 bases). The germline V gene encodes CDR1 SGHVS and CDR2 FQNEAQ. The length of the CDR3 is 13 residues. V was trimmed by 8 bases and J by 1 base, leaving 11 bases between them. CDR3 sequence: CASGRTLQETQYF. Written as DNA, the CDR3 is TGTGCCAGCGGCCGGACTCTCCAAGAGACCCAGTACTTC.

J is TRBJ2-2 and V is TRBV6-4; weak D call: TRBD1 (5 bases). CDR3 length: 14 residues. The V gene lost 2 bases and the J gene lost 5 bases, with 9 bases spanning the gap. Germline V gives CDR1 MRHNA, CDR2 SNTAGT. This CDR3 reads CASSDQPGTGELFF. CDR3 DNA: TGTGCCAGCAGTGACCAACCAGGGACCGGGGAGCTGTTTTTT.

The rearrangement joins TRBV7-2 to TRBJ1-5; D is possibly TRBD1 (5 bases). V was cut by 5 bases and J by 3 bases, with 11 bases left in between. This CDR3 has 14 residues. Germline assignment: CDR1 SGHTA and CDR2 FQGNSA. The CDR3 DNA reads TGTGCCAGCAGCGTAGGGGTTACCAATCAGCCCCAGCATTTT. Amino acid sequence: CASSVGVTNQPQHF. The entire variable domain, with the rest obtained from reference TRBV7-2 and TRBJ1-5, is as follows: GAGVSQSPSNKVTEKGKDVELRCDPISGHTALYWYRQSLGQGLEFLIYFQGNSAPDKSGLPSDRFSAERTGGSVSTLTIQRTQQEDSAVYLCASSVGVTNQPQHFGDGTRLSIL.

V is TRBV4-1 and J is TRBJ2-5; 7 bases are a match to TRBD1. V lost 0 bases and J lost 2; bases outside the gene matches: 6. The CDR3 runs to 16 residues. Germline CDR1 is MGHRA and CDR2 is YSYEKL. The CDR3 sequence: CASSQEEAQGQETQYF. The CDR3, as DNA: TGCGCCAGCAGCCAAGAAGAAGCACAGGGGCAAGAGACCCAGTACTTC.

This chain links TRBV7-9 with TRBJ2-7; 7 nucleotides match TRBD1. The trim removed 4 bases at V and 6 bases at J, leaving 6 bases unmatched. The germline CDR1 and CDR2 sequences are SEHNR and FQNEAQ (reference sequence). This CDR3 has 13 residues. CDR3 sequence: CASSSGQAPEQYF. The CDR3 nucleotides read TGTGCCAGCAGCTCCGGACAGGCTCCCGAGCAGTACTTC. Complete variable domain (other parts from reference TRBV7-9 and TRBJ2-7): DTGVSQNPRHKITKRGQNVTFRCDPISEHNRLYWYRQTLGQGPEFLTYFQNEAQLEKSRLLSDRFSAERPKGSFSTLEIQRTEQGDSAMYLCASSSGQAPEQYFGPGTRLTVT.

J is TRBJ2-3 and V is TRBV5-4; D is ambiguous. The CDR3 is 14 residues long. Germline CDR1 is SGHNT and CDR2 is YYREEE (reference sequence). Trimming left V 3 bases short and J 4 bases short, with 12 bases between. Written as DNA, the CDR3 is TGTGCCAGCAGCTCTAGTTATTTGGCAGATACGCAGTATTTT. Amino acid sequence: CASSSSYLADTQYF.

This clone was counted once. This sequence joins TRBV5-1 and TRBJ2-3; D is perhaps TRBD2 (6 bases). V dropped 0 bases and J dropped 2 bases, with 10 bases sitting between them. CDR3 length equals 15 residues. Germline values: CDR1 SGHRS, CDR2 YFSETQ. CDR3: CASSLGGTNTDTQYF. DNA for the CDR3: TGCGCCAGCAGCTTGGGCGGGACCAACACAGATACGCAGTATTTT.

The chain couples TRBV5-1 to TRBJ2-7, with D uncertain. Germline CDR1 SGHRS, CDR2 YFSETQ. CDR3 length: 13 amino acids. V was cut by 3 bases and J by 7 bases, with 14 bases left in between. The CDR3, as DNA: TGCGCCAGCAGCTCGCCGTTCTCGGAGGAGCAGTACTTC. Its translation: CASSSPFSEEQYF.

The chain carries TRBV14 and TRBJ2-5; 7 bases are shared with TRBD2. V trimming: 3 bases; J trimming: 2 bases; junction bases outside the gene matches: 0. The CDR3 sequence is 13 residues long. Looked up from germline, CDR1 is SGHDN and CDR2 is FVKESK. The CDR3 nucleotides read TGTGCCAGCAGCCAGGGACTACAAGAGACCCAGTACTTC. Amino acids: CASSQGLQETQYF.

CDR3: CSSGLLWEQYF. The CDR3 nucleotides are TGTTCGAGCGGATTACTCTGGGAGCAGTACTTC. This chain uses TRBV7-2 with TRBJ2-7; possibly TRBD2 for D (5 bases). CDR1 and CDR2 from the germline V gene are SGHTA and FQGNSA. This CDR3 is built from 11 residues.

The CDR3 spells CASSPIPRGGGETQYF. CDR3 DNA: TGTGCCAGCTCACCAATCCCGCGGGGGGGCGGAGAGACCCAGTACTTC. This chain uses TRBV18 with TRBJ2-5, with TRBD2 identical over 9 bases. Per the germline V gene, CDR1 is KGHSH and CDR2 is LQKENI. CDR3 length: 16 amino acids. V was clipped by 2 bases and J by 4 bases; unmatched bases: 8.

The sample holds a few counts of this clone. V usage is TRBV18 and J usage is TRBJ1-2; weak D call: TRBD1 (6 bases). Trimming took off 1 base at V and 0 bases at J, with 9 bases between the two ends. The CDR3 consists of 15 residues. Germline V gene data show CDR1 as KGHSH and CDR2 as LQKENI. The CDR3 DNA sequence: TGTGCCAGCTCACCACAGGGGGAGGCTAACTATGGCTACACCTTC. Translation gives CASSPQGEANYGYTF.